A single sample is the source of the 19 T cell receptor beta chains below, sequenced in a study of control samples from healthy donors and cancer patients. Some clones are missing from TCRdb's copy, which holds only in-frame ones; the method was immunoSEQ multiplex PCR. The sample contains 100,000 to 150,000 clones, roughly nine tenths of which appear only once. Specimen: blood. The receptor source for this set is a man aged 18 to 30 in good health.

The V call is TRBV5-1, the J call TRBJ1-4, with TRBD1 as a possible D gene (5 bases). This CDR3 spans 18 amino acids. The V end lost 0 bases, the J end lost 5 bases, and 20 bases lay between the germline ends. Germline-derived CDR1 and CDR2 are SGHRS and YFSETQ. The CDR3 protein is CASSLVILAQGINEKLFF. CDR3 DNA: TGCGCCAGCAGCTTGGTAATATTAGCTCAGGGAATAAATGAAAAACTGTTTTTT.

This clone was found once. The rearrangement joins TRBV9 to TRBJ2-1; 8 bases agree with TRBD2. CDR1 is SGDLS and CDR2 is YYNGEE in the germline V gene. V gave up 0 bases and J gave up 0 bases; unmatched junction bases: 2. The CDR3 has 16 amino acids. CDR3 in amino acids: CASSVESGSSYNEQFF. In DNA form, the CDR3 reads TGTGCCAGCAGCGTAGAGAGCGGGAGCTCCTACAATGAGCAGTTCTTC.

The chain couples TRBV25-1 to TRBJ1-1, with D possibly being TRBD1 (6 bases). Germline lookup yields CDR1 MGHDK and CDR2 SYGVNS. With 2 bases removed from V and 9 bases from J, the gap between germline ends came to 16 bases. The CDR3 consists of 14 residues. The CDR3 loop reads CASSESLWGLKAFF. The CDR3 DNA reads as TGTGCCAGCAGTGAAAGTTTATGGGGGCTCAAAGCTTTCTTT.

CDR3 protein: CASSFFLVAASYNEQFF. The CDR3, as DNA: TGTGCCAGCAGCTTTTTTCTTGTAGCGGCCTCCTACAATGAGCAGTTCTTC. The genes are TRBV7-9 and TRBJ2-1; TRBD2 is a possible D gene (6 bases). The CDR3 is 17 amino acids. In germline, CDR1 is SEHNR, CDR2 FQNEAQ (reference sequence). Deletions cut 3 bases from V and 0 bases from J, with 15 bases between.

The CDR3 nucleotides are TGTGCCAGCAAGGGCGGGAGCTTGGACGAGCAGTACTTC. Its translation: CASKGGSLDEQYF. V usage is TRBV2 and J usage is TRBJ2-7; the match to TRBD2 covers 7 bases. Unmatched junction bases numbered 8, after V lost 7 bases and J lost 5 bases. This CDR3 spans 13 amino acids. Germline V gene data show CDR1 as SNHLY and CDR2 as FYNNEI.

The chain uses TRBV10-1 and TRBJ2-1, with 8 bases identical to TRBD2. The V gene's germline CDR1 is WNHNN and CDR2 SYGVQD (reference sequence). V dropped 7 bases and J dropped 8; count of bases not matched to a gene: 10. CDR3 length: 14 amino acids. As DNA, the CDR3 is TGCGCCAGCACCGCCTCAACAGCGGGGGATGAGCAGTTCTTC. This sequence encodes CASTASTAGDEQFF.

This rearrangement joins TRBV7-2 to TRBJ2-5; no clear D. This CDR3 spans 19 amino acids. V lost 0 bases, J lost 0 bases, and 20 bases lay in between. The germline CDR1 and CDR2 sequences are SGHTA and FQGNSA. CDR3 sequence: CASSLATDRVHLYQETQYF. CDR3 sequence (DNA): TGTGCCAGCAGCTTAGCCACAGATAGGGTCCACCTTTACCAAGAGACCCAGTACTTC.

The CDR3 DNA sequence: TGTGCCAGCAGTTTTCGGCGGACGGCTGCCTACGAGCAGTACTTC. It encodes CASSFRRTAAYEQYF. V usage is TRBV28 and J usage is TRBJ2-7; no clear D. The CDR3 has 15 residues. The V and J ends lost 3 bases and 2 bases respectively, with 14 bases between them. Germline CDR1 is MDHEN and CDR2 is SYDVKM.

V gene TRBV19 combines with J gene TRBJ2-1; 14 positions match TRBD2. Trimming took 5 bases from V and 6 from J; bases not matched to a gene: 6. In germline, CDR1 is LNHDA, CDR2 SQIVND (reference sequence). The CDR3 spans 16 residues. CDR3 residues: CASSPPGLAGANEQFF. The CDR3 DNA follows: TGTGCCAGTAGTCCCCCGGGACTAGCGGGAGCCAATGAGCAGTTCTTC.

The chain joins TRBV12-3 or TRBV12-4 to TRBJ2-4; D is possibly TRBD1 or TRBD2 (6 bases each). CDR3 length equals 13 residues. Trimming removed 7 bases from V and 5 bases from J, with 12 bases in between. The CDR3 DNA reads TGTGCCAGCACTACTGGGGGGCAAAACATTCAGTACTTC. As protein: CASTTGGQNIQYF.

The CDR3 DNA reads TGTGCCAGCAGCTTAGCTATCCCGAGCTCCTACAATGAGCAGTTCTTC. The encoded protein is CASSLAIPSSYNEQFF. This sequence joins TRBV7-3 and TRBJ2-1, with unresolved D. This CDR3 contains 16 residues. The V gene's germline CDR1 is SGHTA and CDR2 FQGTGA. Trimming stripped 2 bases from V and 0 bases from J, with 11 bases between.

This chain links TRBV13 with TRBJ1-1; D is perhaps TRBD1 (5 bases). This CDR3 contains 16 residues. Trimming cost V 6 bases and J 6 bases, with 23 bases left between them. The germline V gene has CDR1 PRHDT and CDR2 FYEKMQ (reference sequence). CDR3 amino acids: CASSPGGRGGMAEAFF. For the CDR3, the DNA is TGTGCCAGCAGTCCCGGGGGGAGGGGAGGTATGGCTGAAGCTTTCTTT.

The V gene is TRBV6-5, the J gene TRBJ2-1; TRBD2 matches 11 bases. The CDR3 length is 15 residues. Germline CDR1 MNHEY, CDR2 SVGAGI. After removal of 0 bases from V and 7 bases from J, the junction contained 2 bases not matched to a gene. CDR3 in amino acids: CASSYSLAGGNEQFF. CDR3 coding DNA: TGTGCCAGCAGTTACTCGTTAGCGGGAGGGAATGAGCAGTTCTTC.

This clone has only one observation. The CDR3 sequence is CASSVDRGRETQYF. The CDR3 region has the DNA TGTGCCAGCAGCGTAGACAGGGGACGGGAGACCCAGTACTTC. The genes are TRBV9 and TRBJ2-5; 7 nucleotides agree with TRBD1. Germline V gene sequence: CDR1 SGDLS, CDR2 YYNGEE. Unmatched junction bases numbered 4, after V lost 0 bases and J lost 5 bases. The length of the CDR3 is 14 residues. The variable domain in full, with the rest retrieved from reference TRBV9 and TRBJ2-5, is DSGVTQTPKHLITATGQRVTLRCSPRSGDLSVYWYQQSLDQGLQFLIQYYNGEERAKGNILERFSAQQFPDLHSELNLSSLELGDSALYFCASSVDRGRETQYFGPGTRLLVL.

This clone was recorded once. This chain links TRBV11-1 with TRBJ2-5; TRBD1 is a possible D gene (6 bases). CDR1 and CDR2 (germline): SGHAT, FQDESV (reference sequence). The V end was cut by 5 bases, the J end by 5 bases, with 18 bases between. This CDR3 has 15 amino acids. The CDR3 sequence: CASSPPGTPPETQYF. CDR3 sequence (DNA): TGTGCCAGCAGCCCCCCCGGGACACCCCCGGAGACCCAGTACTTC.

V gene TRBV5-8 combines with J gene TRBJ2-7, with 11 bases fitting TRBD1. The CDR3 totals 15 residues. The ends lost 3 bases at V and 8 bases at J; junction bases unmatched: 10. Germline V gene data show CDR1 as SGHTS and CDR2 as YDEGEE. The CDR3 sequence: CASSWGGQGAGKQYF. CDR3 DNA: TGTGCCAGCAGCTGGGGCGGACAGGGGGCGGGCAAGCAGTACTTC.

The rearrangement uses TRBV11-2 and TRBJ1-1; D gene ambiguous. This CDR3 region has 13 residues. Germline CDR1 is SGHAT and CDR2 is FQNNGV. V was cut by 2 bases and J by 1 base, with 5 bases left in between. CDR3 nucleotide sequence: TGTGCCAGCAGCTTAACCCAGAACACTGAAGCTTTCTTT. Protein product: CASSLTQNTEAFF.

The CDR3 DNA reads TGTGCCAGCAGCTTAGGGAGGGCCGCCAAAAACATTCAGTACTTC. Translation gives CASSLGRAAKNIQYF. This chain joins TRBV7-2 and TRBJ2-4; possibly TRBD2 for D (6 bases). V dropped 1 base and J dropped 1 base, with 8 bases sitting between them. Germline values: CDR1 SGHTA, CDR2 FQGNSA. The CDR3 consists of 15 residues.

V gene TRBV7-9 combines with J gene TRBJ2-5; TRBD2 matches at 7 bases. This CDR3 spans 17 amino acids. J was trimmed by 1 base and V by 3 bases; bases with no gene match: 11. The germline V gene has CDR1 SEHNR and CDR2 FQNEAQ (reference sequence). The CDR3 coding sequence is TGTGCCAGCAGCTTCGGGACTACGGGACGGTCCCAAGAGACCCAGTACTTC. Translated, it gives CASSFGTTGRSQETQYF. Complete variable domain (other parts from reference TRBV7-9 and TRBJ2-5): DTGVSQNPRHKITKRGQNVTFRCDPISEHNRLYWYRQTLGQGPEFLTYFQNEAQLEKSRLLSDRFSAERPKGSFSTLEIQRTEQGDSAMYLCASSFGTTGRSQETQYFGPGTRLLVL.